This passage covers 19 T cell receptor beta chains from one sample sequenced in a study of T cells in localized non-small cell lung cancer. Assay used: immunoSEQ multiplex PCR; TCRdb lists only in-frame clones, some missing. Of 1,000 to 1,500 clones in the sample, roughly a third were seen once. Specimen: normal lung tissue next to the tumor, collected before any cancer treatment. All receptors derive from a male donor older than 55 with stage I squamous cell lung carcinoma.

The chain couples TRBV28 to TRBJ1-1; tentative D call: TRBD1 (6 bases). CDR1 is MDHEN, CDR2 SYDVKM, per germline. The CDR3 has 14 amino acids. The ends were cut back, 6 bases at V and 1 base at J, with 12 bases in the middle. The CDR3, as DNA: TGTGCCAGCAGCCAGACAGGAGCGAACACTGAAGCTTTCTTT. Its translation: CASSQTGANTEAFF.

The chain uses TRBV19 and TRBJ2-2, with TRBD1 identical over 9 bases. Germline V gene lookup returns CDR1 LNHDA and CDR2 SQIVND (reference sequence). The V and J ends lost 4 bases and 6 bases, in that order; junction bases with no gene match: 9. This CDR3 has 16 residues. The CDR3 DNA reads as TGTGCCAGTAGTAGAGGGACAGGGAGTAGCGCCGGGGAGCTGTTTTTT. Protein sequence: CASSRGTGSSAGELFF.

This clone was seen a handful of times. This chain uses TRBV6-8 with TRBJ1-1; D is unclear. CDR1 MNHGY and CDR2 SAAAGT come from the germline V gene. Trimming shortened V by 4 bases and J by 4 bases, and 13 bases separated the two germline ends. The CDR3 loop spans 14 amino acids. The CDR3 protein is CASSLNVGSTEAFF. In DNA form, the CDR3 reads TGTGCCAGCAGTTTGAATGTTGGGAGCACTGAAGCTTTCTTT.

J is TRBJ2-2 and V is TRBV19, with no clear D. Germline CDR1 reads LNHDA; CDR2 reads SQIVND (reference sequence). The CDR3 extends over 12 amino acids. Trimming took 5 bases from V and 6 from J, leaving 7 bases between them. The CDR3 DNA is TGTGCCAGTAGTCCCCCTCCCGGGGAGCTGTTTTTT. Residues: CASSPPPGELFF.

The chain recombines TRBV12-5 with TRBJ2-3, with a tentative D call TRBD1 (5 bases). Germline assignment: CDR1 LGHNT and CDR2 FRNRAP. Trimming took 5 bases from V and 2 from J, leaving 14 bases between them. There are 15 residues in the CDR3. DNA for the CDR3: TGTGCTAGTGGTCTAGGGGAATCCGACACAGATACGCAGTATTTT. Encoded protein: CASGLGESDTDTQYF.

The CDR3 protein is CASSQINGEQFF. The CDR3, as DNA: TGTGCCAGTAGTCAGATAAACGGTGAGCAGTTCTTC. The chain recombines TRBV19 with TRBJ2-1; no clear D. Trimming pared 5 bases from V and 9 bases from J, leaving 11 bases between. The CDR3 runs 12 residues. The germline V gene has CDR1 LNHDA and CDR2 SQIVND (reference sequence). The full variable domain, its missing parts supplied by reference TRBV19 and TRBJ2-1, is DGGITQSPKYLFRKEGQNVTLSCEQNLNHDAMYWYRQDPGQGLRLIYYSQIVNDFQKGDIAEGYSVSREKKESFPLTVTSAQKNPTAFYLCASSQINGEQFFGPGTRLTVL.

The chain carries TRBV9 and TRBJ1-1; no firm D call. There are 13 residues in the CDR3. V was cut by 1 base and J by 4 bases, with 8 bases left in between. The germline gives CDR1 SGDLS, CDR2 YYNGEE. CDR3 loop: CASSVTGGTEAFF. The CDR3 DNA sequence: TGTGCCAGCAGCGTAACGGGTGGCACTGAAGCTTTCTTT.

This clone was seen only a few times. CDR3 nucleotides: TGCGCCAGCAGCCAACCAGGGTACACTGAAGCTTTCTTT. Amino acid sequence: CASSQPGYTEAFF. This sequence joins TRBV4-1 and TRBJ1-1; TRBD1 is a possible D gene (5 bases). Germline V gene sequence: CDR1 MGHRA, CDR2 YSYEKL. CDR3 length equals 13 residues. V was clipped by 2 bases and J by 3 bases, with 7 bases between them.

The gene calls are TRBV11-3 and TRBJ2-1; D perhaps matches TRBD2 (6 bases). The CDR3 covers 14 residues. The V gene's germline CDR1 is SGHNT and CDR2 YENEEA. The ends were cut back, 7 bases at V and 5 bases at J, with 15 bases in the middle. The CDR3 coding sequence is TGTGCCAGCACCGGGGGACCGGCTAACAATGAGCAGTTCTTC. This translates into CASTGGPANNEQFF.

This CDR3 reads CSVGEGGREKLFF. CDR3 DNA: TGCAGCGTTGGCGAGGGGGGTAGGGAAAAACTGTTTTTT. The J gene is TRBJ1-4, the V gene TRBV29-1; tentative D call: TRBD1 (6 bases). Between the trimmed V and J ends, which lost 4 bases and 8 bases, there was a span of 14 bases. Germline loops: CDR1 SQVTM, CDR2 ANQGSEA. The CDR3 has 13 residues.

This clone is deemed medium-sized. The chain is built from TRBV11-3 and TRBJ2-4; D possibly corresponds to TRBD1 (6 bases). V was shortened by 5 bases and J by 0 bases, with 17 bases between the two germline ends. Germline CDR1 SGHNT, CDR2 YENEEA. This CDR3 contains 17 residues. As DNA, the CDR3 is TGTGCCAGCAGCCGCTTTACAGGGAGCCTAGCCAAAAACATTCAGTACTTC. Translated, it gives CASSRFTGSLAKNIQYF.

The chain joins TRBV30 to TRBJ1-5; D remains unclear. V gave up 0 bases and J gave up 4 bases, with 7 bases separating them. This CDR3 spans 13 amino acids. CDR1 is GTSNPN and CDR2 is SVGIG in the germline V gene (reference sequence). This CDR3 is CAWSVGQNQPQHF. The CDR3 coding sequence is TGTGCCTGGAGTGTAGGTCAGAATCAGCCCCAGCATTTT.

A few counts support this clone. The rearrangement joins TRBV30 to TRBJ2-7; D call uncertain. V was trimmed by 1 base and J by 1 base, leaving 5 bases between them. Germline V gives CDR1 GTSNPN, CDR2 SVGIG (reference sequence). The CDR3 covers 12 residues. In nucleotides, the CDR3 is TGTGCCTGGAGTGCGAGATCCTACGAGCAGTACTTC. It yields the protein CAWSARSYEQYF.

CDR3 loop: CASSSRLDTYEQYF. As DNA, the CDR3 is TGCGCCAGCAGTTCTCGACTGGATACCTACGAGCAGTACTTC. The rearrangement joins TRBV10-2 to TRBJ2-7; no firm D call. The V end was cut by 5 bases, the J end by 2 bases, with 13 bases between. The CDR3 runs to 14 residues. From germline, CDR1 is WSHSY and CDR2 SAAADI.

The sample holds a few counts of this clone. The chain couples TRBV11-3 to TRBJ2-5, with TRBD2 matching over 12 bases. CDR3 length: 15 amino acids. The germline V gene encodes CDR1 SGHNT and CDR2 YENEEA. Trimming took 6 bases from V and 5 from J; bases not matched to a gene: 7. The CDR3 sequence: CASSLASGRVETQYF. CDR3 DNA: TGTGCCAGCAGTCTTGCTAGCGGGAGGGTGGAGACCCAGTACTTC.

This clone is labeled as large. The chain employs TRBV11-3 and TRBJ1-1; no firm D call. V lost 5 bases to trimming and J lost 0 bases, with 13 bases between them. The CDR3 runs 15 residues. Germline V gene sequence: CDR1 SGHNT, CDR2 YENEEA. DNA of the CDR3: TGTGCCAGCAGCCCCCTAGCGGGTATGAACACTGAAGCTTTCTTT. It encodes CASSPLAGMNTEAFF.

This clone was seen more than once but under ten times. The chain links TRBV18 to TRBJ1-1, with D maybe TRBD1 (6 bases). The germline V and J ends were trimmed by 3 bases and 7 bases, with 15 bases remaining between them. Germline CDR1 reads KGHSH; CDR2 reads LQKENI. There are 14 residues in the CDR3. CDR3 nucleotide sequence: TGTGCCAGCTCACCGACTGGACAGCAGTATGAAGCTTTCTTT. Translated, it gives CASSPTGQQYEAFF. The full variable domain, rest sourced from reference TRBV18 and TRBJ1-1, is NAGVMQNPRHLVRRRGQEARLRCSPMKGHSHVYWYRQLPEEGLKFMVYLQKENIIDESGMPKERFSAEFPKEGPSILRIQQVVRGDSAAYFCASSPTGQQYEAFFGQGTRLTVV.

This clone qualifies as medium-sized. The CDR3 DNA is TGTGCCAGCAGCTTAGATGGCCCCCCCGTGGGCAGGGGTAGCTCCTACGAGCAGTACTTC. Translation gives CASSLDGPPVGRGSSYEQYF. The chain has TRBV11-3 and TRBJ2-7; the D gene is possibly TRBD1 (6 bases). Germline V gene sequence: CDR1 SGHNT, CDR2 YENEEA. The V end lost 0 bases, the J end lost 0 bases, and 24 bases lay between the germline ends. The CDR3 extends over 20 amino acids.

This clone has more than one count but fewer than ten. The rearrangement joins TRBV9 to TRBJ1-4; D call uncertain. Trimming left V 4 bases short and J 11 bases short, with 15 bases between. Germline V lookup: CDR1 SGDLS, CDR2 YYNGEE. The CDR3 extends over 13 amino acids. DNA of the CDR3: TGTGCCAGCAGCCGCGTAGACCGCTCGAAACTGTTTTTT. Translated: CASSRVDRSKLFF.